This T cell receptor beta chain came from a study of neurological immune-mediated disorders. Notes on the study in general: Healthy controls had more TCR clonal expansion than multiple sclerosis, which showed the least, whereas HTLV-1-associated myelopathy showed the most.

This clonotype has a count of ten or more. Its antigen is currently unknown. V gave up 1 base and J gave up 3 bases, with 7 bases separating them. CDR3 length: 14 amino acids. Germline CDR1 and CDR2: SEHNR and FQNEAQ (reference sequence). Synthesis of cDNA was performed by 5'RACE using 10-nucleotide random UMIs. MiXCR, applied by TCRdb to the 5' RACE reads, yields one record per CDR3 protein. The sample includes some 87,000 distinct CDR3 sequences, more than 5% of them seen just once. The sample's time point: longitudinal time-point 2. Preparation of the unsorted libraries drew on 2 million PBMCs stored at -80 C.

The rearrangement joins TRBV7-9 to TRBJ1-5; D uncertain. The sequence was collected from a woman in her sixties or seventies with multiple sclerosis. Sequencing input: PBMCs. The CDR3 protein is CASSLGGLNQPQHF. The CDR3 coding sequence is TGTGCCAGCAGCTTAGGGGGTCTCAATCAGCCCCAGCATTTT.